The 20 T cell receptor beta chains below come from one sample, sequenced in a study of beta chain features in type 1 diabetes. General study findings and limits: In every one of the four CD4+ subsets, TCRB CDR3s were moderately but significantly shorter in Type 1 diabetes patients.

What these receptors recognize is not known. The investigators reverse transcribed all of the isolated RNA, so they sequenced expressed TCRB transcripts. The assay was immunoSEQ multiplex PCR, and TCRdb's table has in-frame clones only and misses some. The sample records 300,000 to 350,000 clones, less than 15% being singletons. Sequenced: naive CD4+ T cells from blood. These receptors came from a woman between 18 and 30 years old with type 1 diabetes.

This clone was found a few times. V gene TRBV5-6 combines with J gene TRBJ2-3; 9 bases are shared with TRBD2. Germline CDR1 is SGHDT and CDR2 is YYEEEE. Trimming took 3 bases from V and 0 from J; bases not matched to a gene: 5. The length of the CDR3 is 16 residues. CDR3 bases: TGTGCCAGCAGCTCCTGGACTAGCGAGAGCACAGATACGCAGTATTTT. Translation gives CASSSWTSESTDTQYF. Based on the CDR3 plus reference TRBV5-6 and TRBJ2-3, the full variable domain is DAGVTQSPTHLIKTRGQQVTLRCSPKSGHDTVSWYQQALGQGPQFIFQYYEEEERQRGNFPDRFSGHQFPNYSSELNVNALLLGDSALYLCASSSWTSESTDTQYFGPGTRLTVL.

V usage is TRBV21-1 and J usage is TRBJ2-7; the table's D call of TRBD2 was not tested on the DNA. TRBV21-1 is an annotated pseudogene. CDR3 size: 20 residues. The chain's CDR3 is CASSKESETSGRPTSYEQYV. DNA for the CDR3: TGTGCCAGCAGCAAAGAGTCGGAGACTAGCGGGAGGCCCACCTCCTACGAGCAGTACGTC.

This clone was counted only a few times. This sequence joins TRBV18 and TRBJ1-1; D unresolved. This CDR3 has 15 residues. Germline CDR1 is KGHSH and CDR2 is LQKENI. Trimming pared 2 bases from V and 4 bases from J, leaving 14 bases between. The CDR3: CASSPFSPPGTEAFF. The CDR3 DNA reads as TGTGCCAGCTCACCATTCTCCCCCCCGGGCACTGAAGCTTTCTTT.

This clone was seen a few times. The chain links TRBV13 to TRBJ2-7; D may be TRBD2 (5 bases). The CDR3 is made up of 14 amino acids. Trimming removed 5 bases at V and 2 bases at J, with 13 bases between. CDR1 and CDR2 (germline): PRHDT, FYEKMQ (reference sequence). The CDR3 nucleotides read TGTGCCAGCAGCCCCACGGGATGGCCCTACGAGCAGTACTTC. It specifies CASSPTGWPYEQYF.

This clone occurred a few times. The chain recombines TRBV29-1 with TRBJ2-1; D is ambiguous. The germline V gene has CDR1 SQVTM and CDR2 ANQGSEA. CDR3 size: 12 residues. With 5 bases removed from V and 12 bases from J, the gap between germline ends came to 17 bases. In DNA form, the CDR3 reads TGCAGCGTTTTTACCGGCCAGGCAGGGCAGTTCTTC. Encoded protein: CSVFTGQAGQFF.

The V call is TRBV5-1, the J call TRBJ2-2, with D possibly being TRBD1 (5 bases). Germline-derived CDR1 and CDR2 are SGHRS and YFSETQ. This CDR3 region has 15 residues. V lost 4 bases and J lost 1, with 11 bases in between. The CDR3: CASSQGVMNTGELFF. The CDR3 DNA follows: TGCGCCAGCAGCCAAGGGGTCATGAACACCGGGGAGCTGTTTTTT.

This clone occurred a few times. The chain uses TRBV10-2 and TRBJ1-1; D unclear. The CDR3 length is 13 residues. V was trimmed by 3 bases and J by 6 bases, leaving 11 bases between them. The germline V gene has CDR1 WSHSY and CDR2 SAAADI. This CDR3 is CASSDPSRAEAFF. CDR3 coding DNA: TGCGCCAGCAGTGACCCCAGTCGGGCTGAAGCTTTCTTT.

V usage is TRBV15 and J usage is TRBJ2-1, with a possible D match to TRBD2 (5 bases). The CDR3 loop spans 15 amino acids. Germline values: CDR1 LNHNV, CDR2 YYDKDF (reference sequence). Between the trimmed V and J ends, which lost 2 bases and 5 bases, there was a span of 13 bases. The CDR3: CATSRSSGKNNEQFF. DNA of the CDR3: TGTGCCACCAGCAGATCCTCCGGGAAAAACAATGAGCAGTTCTTC.

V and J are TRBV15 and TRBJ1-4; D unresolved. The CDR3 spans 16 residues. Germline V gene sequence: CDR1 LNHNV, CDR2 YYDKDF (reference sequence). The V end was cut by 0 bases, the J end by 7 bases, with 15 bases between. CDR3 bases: TGTGCCACCAGCAGAGATGGCCGGAACCGCGGTGAAAAACTGTTTTTT. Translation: CATSRDGRNRGEKLFF. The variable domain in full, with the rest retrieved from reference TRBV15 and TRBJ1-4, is DAMVIQNPRYQVTQFGKPVTLSCSQTLNHNVMYWYQQKSSQAPKLLFHYYDKDFNNEADTPDNFQSRRPNTSFCFLDIRSPGLGDTAMYLCATSRDGRNRGEKLFFGSGTQLSVL.

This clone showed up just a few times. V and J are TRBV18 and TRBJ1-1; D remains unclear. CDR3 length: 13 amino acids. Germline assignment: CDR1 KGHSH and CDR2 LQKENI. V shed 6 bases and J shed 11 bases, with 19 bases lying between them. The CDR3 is CASSHSEELTAFF. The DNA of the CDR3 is TGTGCCAGCTCCCACTCGGAGGAGTTGACTGCTTTCTTT.

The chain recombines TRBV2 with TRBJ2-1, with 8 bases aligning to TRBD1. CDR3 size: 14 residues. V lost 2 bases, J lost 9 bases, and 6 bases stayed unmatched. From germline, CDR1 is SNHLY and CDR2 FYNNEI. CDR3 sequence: CASSERTGKAEQFF. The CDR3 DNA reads TGTGCCAGCAGTGAAAGGACAGGGAAGGCTGAGCAGTTCTTC.

CDR3 loop: CASSLEGRQDTQYF. The CDR3 DNA sequence: TGCGCCAGCAGCTTGGAAGGCAGGCAAGATACGCAGTATTTT. The chain combines TRBV5-1 with TRBJ2-3; D not resolved. This CDR3 spans 14 amino acids. CDR1 is SGHRS, CDR2 YFSETQ, per germline. The V end lost 0 bases, the J end lost 5 bases, and 10 bases lay between the germline ends.

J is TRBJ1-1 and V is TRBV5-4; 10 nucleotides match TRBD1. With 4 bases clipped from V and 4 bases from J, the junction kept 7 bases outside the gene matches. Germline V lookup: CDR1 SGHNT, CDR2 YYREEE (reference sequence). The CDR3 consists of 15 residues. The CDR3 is CASSHGTGAGTEAFF. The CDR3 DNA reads TGTGCCAGCAGCCACGGGACAGGGGCCGGCACTGAAGCTTTCTTT.

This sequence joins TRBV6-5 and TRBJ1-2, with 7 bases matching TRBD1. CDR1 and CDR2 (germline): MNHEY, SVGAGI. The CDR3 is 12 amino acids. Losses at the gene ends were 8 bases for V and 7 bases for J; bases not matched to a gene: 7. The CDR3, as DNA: TGTGCCAGCTCTGACAGGGTGGGTGGCTACACCTTC. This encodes CASSDRVGGYTF.

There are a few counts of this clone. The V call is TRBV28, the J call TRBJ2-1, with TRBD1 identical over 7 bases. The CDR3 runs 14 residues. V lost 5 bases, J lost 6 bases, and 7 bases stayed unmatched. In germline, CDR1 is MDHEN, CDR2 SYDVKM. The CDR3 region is CASSRGGAGNEQFF. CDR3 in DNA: TGTGCCAGCAGTCGAGGGGGCGCGGGCAATGAGCAGTTCTTC.

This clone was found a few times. Here the CDR3 DNA reads TGTGCCAGCACCCTATCACAGGGGGCCACTGAAGCTTTCTTT. Residues: CASTLSQGATEAFF. This rearrangement joins TRBV7-2 to TRBJ1-1; 9 bases align to TRBD1. The CDR3 has 14 residues. The trim removed 7 bases at V and 4 bases at J, leaving 7 bases unmatched. Per the germline V gene, CDR1 is SGHTA and CDR2 is FQGNSA.

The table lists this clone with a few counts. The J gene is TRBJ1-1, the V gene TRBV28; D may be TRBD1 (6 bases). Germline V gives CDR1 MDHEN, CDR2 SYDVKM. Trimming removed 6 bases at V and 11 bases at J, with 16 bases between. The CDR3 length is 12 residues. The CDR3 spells CASSWGGTRAFF. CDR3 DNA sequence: TGTGCCAGCAGCTGGGGTGGGACACGGGCTTTCTTT.

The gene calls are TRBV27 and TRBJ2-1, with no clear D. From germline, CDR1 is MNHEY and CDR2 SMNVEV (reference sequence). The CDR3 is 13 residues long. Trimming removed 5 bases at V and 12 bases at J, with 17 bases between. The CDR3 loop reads CASSPHNSPRQFF. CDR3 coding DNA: TGTGCCAGCAGTCCGCATAACAGTCCCCGGCAGTTCTTC.

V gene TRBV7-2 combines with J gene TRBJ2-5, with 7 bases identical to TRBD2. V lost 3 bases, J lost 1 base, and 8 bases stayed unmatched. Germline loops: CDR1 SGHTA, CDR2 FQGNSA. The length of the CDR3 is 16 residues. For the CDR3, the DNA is TGTGCCAGCAGCTTCCCTCGAAGCGGGGTCCAAGAGACCCAGTACTTC. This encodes CASSFPRSGVQETQYF.

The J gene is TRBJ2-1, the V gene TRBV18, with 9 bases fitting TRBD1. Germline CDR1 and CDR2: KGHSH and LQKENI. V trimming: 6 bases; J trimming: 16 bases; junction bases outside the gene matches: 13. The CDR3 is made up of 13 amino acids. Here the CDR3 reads CASSLQMETGGFF. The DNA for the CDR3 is TGTGCCAGCTCCCTACAAATGGAGACAGGGGGTTTCTTC.